The rows below give T cell receptor beta chains drawn from one sample of a study of cytomegalovirus exposure and HLA in healthy donors. TCRdb keeps only in-frame clones here, not all; method: immunoSEQ multiplex PCR. The sample includes approximately 160,000 clones, around 80% of them seen just once. The sample was PBMCs. The receptor set was obtained from a man aged 18 to 35 in good health and CMV-seronegative. The CDR3 runs from the conserved cysteine through the conserved F or W. D genes are given only for firm matches. Not all rows give a size; the values are once, few, many and, for expanded clones, a class.

V gene: TRBV5-4; clone size: NA; D gene: TRBD2; J gene: TRBJ2-1; CDR3 protein: CASSHKGLDNEQFF; CDR3 DNA: TGTGCCAGCAGCCATAAGGGACTAGACAATGAGCAGTTCTTC
V gene: TRBV4-3; clone size: NA; D gene: TRBD1; J gene: TRBJ2-1; CDR3 protein: CASSQDRGHYNEQFF; CDR3 DNA: TGCGCCAGCAGTCAGGACAGGGGGCATTACAATGAGCAGTTCTTC
V gene: TRBV7-9; clone size: NA; D gene: NA; J gene: TRBJ2-6; CDR3 protein: CASNGDSGANVLTF; CDR3 DNA: TGTGCCAGCAACGGGGACTCTGGGGCCAACGTCCTGACTTTC
V gene: TRBV7-9; clone size: NA; D gene: NA; J gene: TRBJ2-1; CDR3 protein: CASSDDPKTLRSYNEQFF; CDR3 DNA: TGTGCCAGCAGCGATGACCCGAAAACCCTCCGGAGTTACAATGAGCAGTTCTTC
V gene: TRBV19; clone size: NA; D gene: NA; J gene: TRBJ2-1; CDR3 protein: CASSPGVISYNEQFF; CDR3 DNA: TGTGCCAGTAGTCCCGGGGTTATCTCCTACAATGAGCAGTTCTTC
V gene: TRBV14; clone size: NA; D gene: NA; J gene: TRBJ2-3; CDR3 protein: CASSLGMGPTDTQYF; CDR3 DNA: TGTGCCAGCAGCCTGGGGATGGGGCCCACAGATACGCAGTATTTT
V gene: TRBV18; clone size: NA; D gene: TRBD2; J gene: TRBJ2-5; CDR3 protein: CASSLGLAGETQYF; CDR3 DNA: TGTGCCAGCTCATTGGGACTAGCGGGAGAGACCCAGTACTTC
V gene: TRBV27; clone size: NA; D gene: NA; J gene: TRBJ2-2; CDR3 protein: CASSLMSTGELFF; CDR3 DNA: TGTGCCAGCAGTTTAATGTCGACCGGGGAGCTGTTTTTT
V gene: TRBV27; clone size: NA; D gene: NA; J gene: TRBJ1-1; CDR3 protein: CASSATGHGNTEAFF; CDR3 DNA: TGTGCCAGCAGCGCGACAGGTCACGGGAACACTGAAGCTTTCTTT
V gene: TRBV19; clone size: few; D gene: NA; J gene: TRBJ2-6; CDR3 protein: CASSAITGLASGANVLTF; CDR3 DNA: TGTGCCAGTAGCGCCATCACAGGGTTAGCCTCTGGGGCCAACGTCCTGACTTTC
V gene: TRBV6-5; clone size: once; D gene: NA; J gene: TRBJ2-7; CDR3 protein: CASSRSDGIRQQYF; CDR3 DNA: TGTGCCAGCAGCCGGAGCGACGGTATACGACAGCAGTACTTC
V gene: TRBV28; clone size: NA; D gene: NA; J gene: TRBJ2-5; CDR3 protein: CASGPTPYQETQYF; CDR3 DNA: TGTGCCAGCGGGCCGACACCGTACCAAGAGACCCAGTACTTC
V gene: TRBV19; clone size: few; D gene: TRBD2; J gene: TRBJ2-3; CDR3 protein: CASSIAGTSGSQTDTQYF; CDR3 DNA: TGTGCCAGTAGTATCGCCGGGACTAGCGGGAGTCAGACAGATACGCAGTATTTT
V gene: TRBV7-2; clone size: NA; D gene: NA; J gene: TRBJ2-1; CDR3 protein: CASSPHEQEQFF; CDR3 DNA: TGTGCCAGCAGCCCGCATGAGCAAGAGCAGTTCTTC
V gene: TRBV27; clone size: NA; D gene: TRBD2; J gene: TRBJ2-7; CDR3 protein: CASRLTSVLYEQYF; CDR3 DNA: TGTGCCAGCAGGTTGACTAGCGTGCTCTACGAGCAGTACTTC
V gene: TRBV9; clone size: once; D gene: NA; J gene: TRBJ1-2; CDR3 protein: CASSVEWLGRDGYTF; CDR3 DNA: TGTGCCAGCAGCGTAGAGTGGTTAGGGAGAGACGGCTACACCTTC
V gene: TRBV6-6; clone size: NA; D gene: TRBD1; J gene: TRBJ2-7; CDR3 protein: CASTAGTGYYEQYF; CDR3 DNA: TGTGCCAGCACCGCCGGGACAGGGTACTACGAGCAGTACTTC
V gene: TRBV27; clone size: NA; D gene: NA; J gene: TRBJ1-5; CDR3 protein: CASSFKSDQPQHF; CDR3 DNA: TGTGCCAGCAGTTTCAAGTCGGATCAGCCCCAGCATTTT
V gene: TRBV5-5; clone size: NA; D gene: TRBD1; J gene: TRBJ1-2; CDR3 protein: CASSEGQGDGYTF; CDR3 DNA: TGTGCCAGCAGCGAGGGACAGGGAGATGGCTACACCTTC
V gene: TRBV7-2; clone size: NA; D gene: NA; J gene: TRBJ2-1; CDR3 protein: CASSENNEQFF; CDR3 DNA: TGTGCCAGCAGCGAGAACAATGAGCAGTTCTTC
V gene: TRBV5-1; clone size: NA; D gene: NA; J gene: TRBJ2-3; CDR3 protein: CASRTTAGTDTQYF; CDR3 DNA: TGCGCCAGCAGGACCACCGCGGGGACAGATACGCAGTATTTT
V gene: TRBV27; clone size: NA; D gene: TRBD1; J gene: TRBJ1-1; CDR3 protein: CASATGDTEAFF; CDR3 DNA: TGTGCCAGCGCCACAGGGGACACTGAAGCTTTCTTT
V gene: TRBV6-5; clone size: NA; D gene: TRBD1; J gene: TRBJ2-2; CDR3 protein: CASSYTMDRGAGELFF; CDR3 DNA: TGTGCCAGCAGTTACACCATGGACAGGGGAGCCGGGGAGCTGTTTTTT
V gene: TRBV10-1; clone size: NA; D gene: NA; J gene: TRBJ2-3; CDR3 protein: CASSAGILPTDTQYF; CDR3 DNA: TGCGCCAGCAGTGCGGGGATACTGCCCACAGATACGCAGTATTTT
V gene: TRBV7-8; clone size: NA; D gene: TRBD1; J gene: TRBJ2-7; CDR3 protein: CASSLRGPREQYF; CDR3 DNA: TGTGCCAGCAGCTTAAGGGGGCCAAGGGAGCAGTACTTC
V gene: TRBV25-1; clone size: NA; D gene: TRBD2; J gene: TRBJ2-1; CDR3 protein: CASSERVMAGGYNEQFF; CDR3 DNA: TGTGCCAGCAGTGAAAGGGTCATGGCGGGAGGATACAATGAGCAGTTCTTC
V gene: TRBV28; clone size: NA; D gene: TRBD1; J gene: TRBJ2-7; CDR3 protein: CASSPGQGGEQYF; CDR3 DNA: TGTGCCAGCAGCCCTGGACAGGGGGGAGAGCAGTACTTC
V gene: TRBV14; clone size: NA; D gene: TRBD2; J gene: TRBJ2-1; CDR3 protein: CASSQETSGRQRNEQFF; CDR3 DNA: TGTGCCAGCAGCCAAGAAACTAGCGGGAGACAGAGGAATGAGCAGTTCTTC
V gene: TRBV6-5; clone size: once; D gene: NA; J gene: TRBJ2-5; CDR3 protein: CASSYSWPGQETQYF; CDR3 DNA: TGTGCCAGCAGTTACTCGTGGCCAGGGCAAGAGACCCAGTACTTC
V gene: TRBV4-3; clone size: few; D gene: NA; J gene: TRBJ2-3; CDR3 protein: CASSQDSLGGPLTDTQYF; CDR3 DNA: TGCGCCAGCAGCCAGGATTCCCTCGGGGGTCCACTCACAGATACGCAGTATTTT
V gene: TRBV13; clone size: few; D gene: TRBD2; J gene: TRBJ2-1; CDR3 protein: CASSWYSGRQTSYNEQFF; CDR3 DNA: TGTGCCAGCAGCTGGTATAGCGGGAGACAAACCTCCTACAATGAGCAGTTCTTC
V gene: TRBV5-1; clone size: NA; D gene: TRBD2; J gene: TRBJ2-1; CDR3 protein: CASSSIAGSAGNEQFF; CDR3 DNA: TGCGCCAGCAGCTCTATAGCGGGATCCGCGGGGAATGAGCAGTTCTTC
V gene: TRBV5-4; clone size: NA; D gene: TRBD2; J gene: TRBJ2-5; CDR3 protein: CASSLGAGVGMETQYF; CDR3 DNA: TGTGCCAGCAGCTTGGGGGCGGGAGTGGGGATGGAGACCCAGTACTTC
V gene: TRBV19; clone size: few; D gene: NA; J gene: TRBJ2-5; CDR3 protein: CASSMSLQETQYF; CDR3 DNA: TGTGCCAGTAGTATGAGCCTCCAAGAGACCCAGTACTTC
V gene: TRBV28; clone size: NA; D gene: NA; J gene: TRBJ1-3; CDR3 protein: CASTHLGGPTASGNTIYF; CDR3 DNA: TGTGCCAGCACCCATTTAGGGGGTCCTACTGCCTCTGGAAACACCATATATTTT
V gene: TRBV28; clone size: NA; D gene: NA; J gene: TRBJ1-2; CDR3 protein: CASTLRQNGYTF; CDR3 DNA: TGTGCCAGCACCCTCAGGCAGAATGGCTACACCTTC
V gene: TRBV7-8; clone size: NA; D gene: TRBD1; J gene: TRBJ1-2; CDR3 protein: CASSPGTGVGYTF; CDR3 DNA: TGTGCCAGCAGCCCCGGGACAGGGGTTGGCTACACCTTC
V gene: TRBV7-6; clone size: few; D gene: NA; J gene: TRBJ2-3; CDR3 protein: CASSSALTDTQYF; CDR3 DNA: TGTGCCAGCAGCTCTGCGCTCACAGATACGCAGTATTTT
V gene: TRBV21-1; clone size: NA; D gene: NA; J gene: TRBJ1-5; CDR3 protein: CASTYPGQGESNQPQHF; CDR3 DNA: TGTGCCAGCACCTACCCCGGACAGGGCGAGAGCAATCAGCCCCAGCATTTT
V gene: TRBV25-1; clone size: NA; D gene: NA; J gene: TRBJ2-1; CDR3 protein: CASSDGTASSYNEQFF; CDR3 DNA: TGTGCCAGCAGTGACGGGACTGCGAGCTCCTACAATGAGCAGTTCTTC
V gene: TRBV2; clone size: NA; D gene: TRBD2; J gene: TRBJ2-5; CDR3 protein: CASSPSGGAGGGTQYF; CDR3 DNA: TGTGCCAGCAGTCCCTCGGGCGGAGCGGGCGGGGGGACCCAGTACTTC
V gene: TRBV2; clone size: NA; D gene: NA; J gene: TRBJ1-3; CDR3 protein: CASGTISGNTIYF; CDR3 DNA: TGTGCCAGCGGCACAATCTCTGGAAACACCATATATTTT